A selection of T cell receptor beta chains follows, all from one sample in a study of T cells after yellow fever vaccination. TCRdb re-called the 5' RACE reads with MiXCR, one entry per CDR3 protein. The sample has roughly 340,000 distinct CDR3 sequences, around 3.9% seen once. This specimen consisted of PBMCs, obtained 5 days after the yellow fever booster vaccination. The receptors here all came from a man aged 18-30 years who received the YFV17D yellow fever vaccine. CDR3s include the opening cysteine and the closing phenylalanine or tryptophan.

TRBJ2-5 TRBV20-1 CSARTVKETQYF
TRBJ2-3 TRBV7-2 CASSSSLVGRTQYF
TRBJ1-1 TRBV6-6 CASSYSLRGEAFF
TRBJ2-3 TRBV30 CAWRSYRVGLAGDARHVYTQYF
TRBJ1-2 TRBV20-1 CSALGVQDPNYGYTF
TRBJ1-6 TRBV7-6 CASSLVTRPGFFDSPLHF
TRBJ1-1 TRBV7-2 CATADDPGTEAFF
TRBJ1-1 TRBV20-1 CSARDPGQGGTEAFF
TRBJ2-3 TRBV5-1 CASSWSGGVSTDTQYF
TRBJ2-2 TRBV6-5 CASSYSGHLGELFF
TRBJ1-1 TRBV9 CASSSDHRAANTEAFF
TRBJ1-1 TRBV6-5 CASRPSGGTEAFF
TRBJ1-5 TRBV5-6 CASSFMDNGGDQPQHF
TRBJ1-3 TRBV10-3 CAISETGTGENTIYF
TRBJ1-4 TRBV7-9 CASSLDNTNEKLFF
TRBJ2-4 TRBV4-1 CASSQDDTWEDKNIQYF
TRBJ2-3 TRBV4-3 CASSPLLGLTDTQYF
TRBJ1-1 TRBV18 CASSPGAGADTEAFF
TRBJ2-3 TRBV7-2 CATGSSTDTQYF
TRBJ2-1 TRBV11-1 CASSFIGGRYNEQFF
TRBJ2-7 TRBV6-5 CASSPQSAGVSYEQYF
TRBJ2-3 TRBV7-2 CASSLLDREDTQYF